The rows below give T cell receptor beta chains drawn from one sample of a study of response to subunit inactivated influenza vaccine. TCRdb re-derived calls from the RT-PCR reads in MiXCR, one entry per CDR3 protein. Among hundreds of thousands of distinct CDR3 sequences listed, roughly 14% were seen once. Sequenced here: PBMCs from blood, sampled 11 to 12 days after vaccination. The receptor set was obtained from a middle-aged man who received an inactivated influenza vaccine. Each CDR3 is given with its conserved first and last residue. The D gene is left open where the match is weak. Clone size appears in some rows only: once, few, many, or a class for an expanded clone.

v_gene: TRBV15
abundance: few
j_gene: TRBJ1-1
d_gene: TRBD1
CDR3nt: TGTGCCACCAGCAGAGATAAGGGGACAGCGAGCACGAACACTGAAGCTTTCTTT
CDR3aa: CATSRDKGTASTNTEAFF

v_gene: TRBV7-2
abundance: few
j_gene: TRBJ2-5
d_gene: NA
CDR3nt: TGTGCCAGCAGCCACCGCCCACAAGAGACCCAGTACTTC
CDR3aa: CASSHRPQETQYF

v_gene: TRBV4-3
abundance: few
j_gene: TRBJ2-7
d_gene: NA
CDR3nt: TGCGCCAGCAGCCAAGTAGGGCAGGGTGCCTACGAGCAGTACTTC
CDR3aa: CASSQVGQGAYEQYF

v_gene: TRBV20-1
abundance: NA
j_gene: TRBJ2-7
d_gene: TRBD1
CDR3nt: TGCAGTGCTATGACAGGGTACGAGCAGTACTTC
CDR3aa: CSAMTGYEQYF

v_gene: TRBV10-2
abundance: NA
j_gene: TRBJ2-2
d_gene: NA
CDR3nt: TGCGCCAGCAGCGAATCCCCACAATTCGGGGAGCTGTTTTTT
CDR3aa: CASSESPQFGELFF

v_gene: TRBV7-2
abundance: NA
j_gene: TRBJ2-1
d_gene: NA
CDR3nt: TGTGCCAGCAGCTGGGGACTTGGCGATGAGCAGTTCTTC
CDR3aa: CASSWGLGDEQFF

v_gene: TRBV5-4
abundance: NA
j_gene: TRBJ2-5
d_gene: TRBD2
CDR3nt: TGTGCCAGCAGCAGACGACTAGCGGGAAGCGGGGAGACCCAGTACTTC
CDR3aa: CASSRRLAGSGETQYF

v_gene: TRBV29-1
abundance: many
j_gene: TRBJ2-1
d_gene: TRBD2
CDR3nt: TGCAGCGTTGAAATAGCGGGGAATTACAATGAGCAGTTCTTC
CDR3aa: CSVEIAGNYNEQFF

v_gene: TRBV7-3
abundance: few
j_gene: TRBJ2-3
d_gene: NA
CDR3nt: TGTGCCAGCAGCTTTTCGGCTAGCCCCGTCGAGGATACGCAGTATTTT
CDR3aa: CASSFSASPVEDTQYF

v_gene: TRBV14
abundance: NA
j_gene: TRBJ2-2
d_gene: NA
CDR3nt: TGTGCCAGCAGCCACTTCCGGACCACCGGGGAGCTGTTTTTT
CDR3aa: CASSHFRTTGELFF

v_gene: TRBV7-2
abundance: few
j_gene: TRBJ2-5
d_gene: TRBD2
CDR3nt: TGTGCCAGCAGCAAGACTAGCTTGACCCAGTACTTC
CDR3aa: CASSKTSLTQYF

v_gene: TRBV10-3
abundance: few
j_gene: TRBJ2-5
d_gene: NA
CDR3nt: TGTGCCATCAGTGAGTTAGGAGGGGGCCCAGAGACCCAGTACTTC
CDR3aa: CAISELGGGPETQYF

v_gene: TRBV4-1
abundance: NA
j_gene: TRBJ2-1
d_gene: TRBD2
CDR3nt: TGCGCCAGCAGCCAAGATGGGAGGGATCAGCAGTTCTTC
CDR3aa: CASSQDGRDQQFF

v_gene: TRBV2
abundance: few
j_gene: TRBJ1-2
d_gene: NA
CDR3nt: TGTGCCAGCAGTTTTCAGTCCACTAACTATGGCTACACCTTC
CDR3aa: CASSFQSTNYGYTF

v_gene: TRBV7-7
abundance: few
j_gene: TRBJ2-4
d_gene: TRBD2
CDR3nt: TGTGCCAGCAGCCCCGGGACTAGCGGGCCCCTAGCCAAAAACATTCAGTACTTC
CDR3aa: CASSPGTSGPLAKNIQYF

v_gene: TRBV6-2/TRBV6-3
abundance: many
j_gene: TRBJ1-5
d_gene: NA
CDR3nt: TGTGCCAGCAGGAGCCCATCACAGGGTACATTCGGCAATCAGCCCCAGCATTTT
CDR3aa: CASRSPSQGTFGNQPQHF

v_gene: TRBV4-2
abundance: NA
j_gene: TRBJ2-3
d_gene: NA
CDR3nt: TGTGCCAGCAGCCAAGATCCGGGAACATACCTTTCCACAGATACGCAGTATTTT
CDR3aa: CASSQDPGTYLSTDTQYF

v_gene: TRBV10-3
abundance: NA
j_gene: TRBJ2-3
d_gene: TRBD2
CDR3nt: TGTGCCATCAGTCGAGCGGCGGGACTAGCGGGGGACGGCACAGATACGCAGTATTTT
CDR3aa: CAISRAAGLAGDGTDTQYF

v_gene: TRBV5-1
abundance: few
j_gene: TRBJ1-1
d_gene: NA
CDR3nt: TGCGCCAGCAGCCCGAGCGGGGGAAGCACTGAAGCTTTCTTT
CDR3aa: CASSPSGGSTEAFF

v_gene: TRBV20-1
abundance: NA
j_gene: TRBJ1-5
d_gene: TRBD1
CDR3nt: TGCAGTGCTCCACTGACAGGGGGCAATCAGCCCCAGCATTTT
CDR3aa: CSAPLTGGNQPQHF

v_gene: TRBV7-2
abundance: few
j_gene: TRBJ2-3
d_gene: NA
CDR3nt: TGTGCCAGCAGCCTAACCCAGGGGAGAACAGATACGCAGTATTTT
CDR3aa: CASSLTQGRTDTQYF

v_gene: TRBV3-1
abundance: few
j_gene: TRBJ2-7
d_gene: NA
CDR3nt: TGTGCCAGCAGCCAACGGAGTTACGAGCAGTACTTC
CDR3aa: CASSQRSYEQYF

v_gene: TRBV7-9
abundance: few
j_gene: TRBJ1-6
d_gene: TRBD1
CDR3nt: TGTGCCAGCAGTAAGGACAGGGAAGGGTCACCCCTCCACTTT
CDR3aa: CASSKDREGSPLHF

v_gene: TRBV29-1
abundance: few
j_gene: TRBJ2-7
d_gene: NA
CDR3nt: TGCAGCGTTGAGGACAGTTATACCTTCGAGCAGTACTTC
CDR3aa: CSVEDSYTFEQYF

v_gene: TRBV7-2
abundance: few
j_gene: TRBJ2-3
d_gene: NA
CDR3nt: TGTGCCAGCAGCTTACTCGTGGGTGTCGGCACAGATACGCAGTATTTT
CDR3aa: CASSLLVGVGTDTQYF

v_gene: TRBV4-1
abundance: NA
j_gene: TRBJ2-7
d_gene: TRBD1
CDR3nt: TGCGCCAGCAGCCCGCAACCGGGACAGAACTACGAGCAGTACTTC
CDR3aa: CASSPQPGQNYEQYF

v_gene: TRBV5-1
abundance: NA
j_gene: TRBJ2-5
d_gene: TRBD1
CDR3nt: TGCGCCAGCAGCCCCGAGGGGACAGGGCTAGAGACCCAGTACTTC
CDR3aa: CASSPEGTGLETQYF

v_gene: TRBV5-1
abundance: many
j_gene: TRBJ2-3
d_gene: NA
CDR3nt: TGCGCCAGCAGCTTGGACAGGGTCACAGATACGCAGTATTTT
CDR3aa: CASSLDRVTDTQYF

v_gene: TRBV9
abundance: few
j_gene: TRBJ2-7
d_gene: NA
CDR3nt: TGTGCCAGCAGCGTAGGTCCAGACCTTCACTACGAGCAGTACTTC
CDR3aa: CASSVGPDLHYEQYF

v_gene: TRBV6-5
abundance: few
j_gene: TRBJ2-1
d_gene: TRBD2
CDR3nt: TGTGCCAGCAGTTACCCCGAGAAGCGGGGGGGTCTCAATGAGCAGTTCTTC
CDR3aa: CASSYPEKRGGLNEQFF

v_gene: TRBV6-2/TRBV6-3
abundance: few
j_gene: TRBJ2-3
d_gene: NA
CDR3nt: TGTGCCAGCAGTTACCGATCAACGAGCACAGATACGCAGTATTTT
CDR3aa: CASSYRSTSTDTQYF

v_gene: TRBV7-3
abundance: NA
j_gene: TRBJ2-2
d_gene: NA
CDR3nt: TGTGCCAGCAGCTTCGGCATATCGAACACCGGGGAGCTGTTTTTT
CDR3aa: CASSFGISNTGELFF

v_gene: TRBV29-1
abundance: few
j_gene: TRBJ2-1
d_gene: TRBD2
CDR3nt: TGCAGCGTTCGGGGACTAGGAGACCACTACAATGAGCAGTTCTTC
CDR3aa: CSVRGLGDHYNEQFF

v_gene: TRBV29-1
abundance: many
j_gene: TRBJ2-1
d_gene: NA
CDR3nt: TGCAGCGTTTCCAGTCCGGGACTGCCCTACAATGAGCAGTTCTTC
CDR3aa: CSVSSPGLPYNEQFF

v_gene: TRBV10-3
abundance: few
j_gene: TRBJ2-2
d_gene: TRBD2
CDR3nt: TGTGCCATCAGGCCGGGACTAGCCTCCGGGGAGCTGTTTTTT
CDR3aa: CAIRPGLASGELFF

v_gene: TRBV28
abundance: few
j_gene: TRBJ2-5
d_gene: TRBD1
CDR3nt: TGTGCCAGCAGTTTAGTCGGACAGGGCCGGGAGACCCAGTACTTC
CDR3aa: CASSLVGQGRETQYF

v_gene: TRBV6-2/TRBV6-3
abundance: few
j_gene: TRBJ2-3
d_gene: NA
CDR3nt: TGTGCCAGCAGTTACTGGAGGTCGACAGATACGCAGTATTTT
CDR3aa: CASSYWRSTDTQYF

v_gene: TRBV29-1
abundance: NA
j_gene: TRBJ2-3
d_gene: TRBD2
CDR3nt: TGCAGCGGATCAATCAGCGGGGAGACCACAGATACGCAGTATTTT
CDR3aa: CSGSISGETTDTQYF

v_gene: TRBV2
abundance: NA
j_gene: TRBJ2-5
d_gene: NA
CDR3nt: TGTGCCAGCGCGGGGTGGGGAGAGACCCAGTACTTC
CDR3aa: CASAGWGETQYF

v_gene: TRBV12-3/TRBV12-4
abundance: NA
j_gene: TRBJ2-2
d_gene: NA
CDR3nt: TGTGCCAGCAGTTACGGGCCCCCCAGAATGAACACCGGGGAGCTGTTTTTT
CDR3aa: CASSYGPPRMNTGELFF

v_gene: TRBV20-1
abundance: NA
j_gene: TRBJ2-2
d_gene: NA
CDR3nt: TGCAGTGCTGGGAGGACAGCCGGGGAGCTGTTTTTT
CDR3aa: CSAGRTAGELFF

v_gene: TRBV9
abundance: NA
j_gene: TRBJ2-1
d_gene: TRBD1
CDR3nt: TGTGCCAGCAGCGTAGGAGGGGACAGATTTTACAATGAGCAGTTCTTC
CDR3aa: CASSVGGDRFYNEQFF

v_gene: TRBV7-7
abundance: many
j_gene: TRBJ2-3
d_gene: NA
CDR3nt: TGTGCTAGCAGCTTAGGTGTGAACGCAGATACGCAGTATTTT
CDR3aa: CASSLGVNADTQYF

v_gene: TRBV6-5
abundance: NA
j_gene: TRBJ1-1
d_gene: NA
CDR3nt: TGTGCCAGCAGTTCACTTTGGGAGAACACTGAAGCTTTCTTT
CDR3aa: CASSSLWENTEAFF